This TCR beta chain was retrieved from a study of OX40 agonist ivuxolimab in advanced cancers. At the level of the study: It was permissible to have had prior anti-PD-1, anti-PD-L1 or anti-CTLA-4 therapy, and approximately 38% had some.

A word on this clone: What it recognizes is unknown.

The CDR3 runs to 14 residues. The germline V and J ends were trimmed by 6 bases and 0 bases, with 9 bases remaining between them. Per germline, CDR1 SNHLY and CDR2 FYNNEI. Points from the study as a whole: Among the lowest peripheral clonal expansion occurred in 0.1-3.0 mg/kg partial responders. Averaged across samples, CD8+ T cells carried more expanded clones than CD4+ did.

TCRdb's table, derived via immunoSEQ multiplex PCR, lists solely in-frame clones and lacks some. The sample shows about 80,000 clones, more than 90% of them seen only once. This chain uses TRBV2 with TRBJ2-1; a possible D gene is TRBD1 (6 bases). The receptor was isolated from an adult with an advanced solid tumor such as melanoma, head and neck, liver or kidney cancer. This sample comprised CD4+ or CD8+ T cells sorted from blood, obtained in a trial of the OX40 agonist ivuxolimab. The CDR3 bases are TGTGCCAGCAGACAGGGTAGCTCCTACAATGAGCAGTTCTTC. This sequence encodes CASRQGSSYNEQFF.